Listed below are T cell receptor beta chains from one sample, sequenced in a study of blood T cell repertoires in COVID-19. Data came from immunoSEQ multiplex PCR; TCRdb stores just in-frame clones and leaves some out. This sample has 84,000 or so clones, with around 90% found just once. Sequences were obtained from peripheral blood. The receptors were sampled from a man aged 55 to 70 with acute or convalescent COVID-19. The conserved cysteine and the conserved F or W are not part of the CDR3 here.

J gene | V gene | CDR3 protein
TRBJ2-7 | TRBV6-2/TRBV6-3 | ASSPTPIPGRLYEQY
TRBJ1-3 | TRBV7-2 | ASSPQGAGNTIY
TRBJ1-5 | TRBV19 | ASSISYNQPQH
TRBJ1-1 | TRBV21-1 | ASSTTGEAF
TRBJ1-1 | TRBV30 | AWSVPPADRNTEAF
TRBJ2-7 | TRBV12-3/TRBV12-4 | ASTPDSYEQY
TRBJ2-3 | TRBV30 | AWSGGQGTDTQY
TRBJ2-3 | TRBV7-9 | ASSLAARDTTDTQY
TRBJ2-5 | TRBV6-2/TRBV6-3 | ASSYNRNSQGPGTQY
TRBJ2-7 | TRBV11-2 | ASSLVPGSYEQY
TRBJ1-2 | TRBV6-5 | ASSYSTGGQDGYT
TRBJ1-2 | TRBV4-1 | ASSQLAGSNYGYT
TRBJ1-1 | TRBV29-1 | SARTANTEAF
TRBJ1-4 | TRBV7-7 | ASSLTGIEALNEKLF
TRBJ2-6 | TRBV19 | ASRQIMAGANVLT
TRBJ1-1 | TRBV19 | ASRGAGDTEAF
TRBJ2-7 | TRBV21-1 | ARFRGLPYEQY
TRBJ1-5 | TRBV15 | ATSREGQGRPQH
TRBJ1-4 | TRBV5-1 | ASSLSTNEKLF
TRBJ2-2 | TRBV27 | AGSFEGVDTGELF
TRBJ1-3 | TRBV18 | ASSPISGNTIY
TRBJ1-4 | TRBV19 | ASSIGGVLGEKLF
TRBJ1-4 | TRBV5-1 | ASSLNRGLNEKLF
TRBJ1-5 | TRBV7-8 | ASSVYRAHSNQPQH
TRBJ1-2 | TRBV19 | ATSAQGVYGYT
TRBJ1-2 | TRBV9 | ASSVVGGTVGYT
TRBJ1-3 | TRBV4-3 | ASSRTRQSSGNTIY
TRBJ2-1 | TRBV30 | AWSSTAAKQF